The 10 T cell receptor beta chains given below trace back to one sample, sequenced in a study of T cells in Graves' hyperthyroidism and ophthalmopathy. Researchers took RNA transcripts and amplified the TCR beta CDR3 regions from them. The HTBI primer set served for first-round RT-PCR of the TCR CDR3. TCRdb re-called the multiplex PCR reads with MiXCR, one entry per CDR3 protein. The top ten clones hold around 7.9% of a sample with some 300,000 distinct CDR3 sequences, 10% to 15% of them seen once. The sequenced sample consisted of blood. The receptor set was obtained from a woman aged 30 to 39 with Graves' hyperthyroidism that later progressed to Graves' ophthalmopathy.

This clonotype was seen repeatedly, ten times or more. In DNA, the CDR3 is TGTGCCAGCAGCTTGAGTATTAGCGGGAGTGGGGCAGATACGCAGTATTTT. Translating gives CASSLSISGSGADTQYF. This chain links TRBV7-9 with TRBJ2-3, with 9 bases identical to TRBD2. The CDR3 totals 17 residues. With 3 bases clipped from V and 4 bases from J, the junction kept 11 bases outside the gene matches. CDR1 SEHNR and CDR2 FQNEAQ come from the germline V gene (reference sequence).

This clonotype was found many times. The chain combines TRBV5-1 with TRBJ2-7; D is uncertain. V was pared by 1 base and J by 5 bases, with 7 bases between. Germline loops: CDR1 SGHRS, CDR2 YFSETQ. This CDR3 has 12 amino acids. CDR3 residues: CASSLTGHEQYF. DNA of the CDR3: TGCGCCAGCAGCTTGACCGGGCACGAGCAGTACTTC.

CDR3 bases: TGTGCCAGCAGCCCCGGGCCAGCGAGAGGCTACACCTTC. Protein product: CASSPGPARGYTF. The chain links TRBV6-4 to TRBJ1-2; no firm D call. There are 13 residues in the CDR3. CDR1 and CDR2 from the germline V gene are MRHNA and SNTAGT. The V and J ends lost 6 bases and 8 bases respectively, with 16 bases between them.

This clonotype was picked up many times. This rearrangement joins TRBV20-1 to TRBJ1-1; no reliable D call. This CDR3 contains 11 residues. Looked up from germline, CDR1 is DFQATT and CDR2 is SNEGSKA (reference sequence). The V end was cut by 6 bases, the J end by 7 bases, with 12 bases between. The CDR3 DNA reads as TGCAGTGCCATCGTACCGCATGAAGCTTTCTTT. It codes for CSAIVPHEAFF.

V and J are TRBV9 and TRBJ2-5; TRBD2 agrees at 7 bases. CDR3 size: 14 residues. The germline V gene encodes CDR1 SGDLS and CDR2 YYNGEE. V gave up 2 bases and J gave up 5 bases; unmatched junction bases: 6. CDR3 loop: CASSVAGVGETQYF. The CDR3 DNA reads as TGTGCCAGCAGCGTGGCGGGGGTAGGGGAGACCCAGTACTTC.

In this sample, this clonotype turned up a few times. The chain employs TRBV5-6 and TRBJ2-7; 10 bases map to TRBD2. The CDR3 contains 16 residues. CDR1 is SGHDT, CDR2 YYEEEE, per germline. Trimming removed 2 bases from V and 2 bases from J; junction bases left unmatched: 7. The CDR3 sequence: CASSFGRLAGAYEQYF. The CDR3 nucleotides read TGTGCCAGCAGCTTTGGCCGACTAGCGGGTGCCTACGAGCAGTACTTC. The full variable domain, rest sourced from reference TRBV5-6 and TRBJ2-7, is DAGVTQSPTHLIKTRGQQVTLRCSPKSGHDTVSWYQQALGQGPQFIFQYYEEEERQRGNFPDRFSGHQFPNYSSELNVNALLLGDSALYLCASSFGRLAGAYEQYFGPGTRLTVT.

The V gene is TRBV30, the J gene TRBJ2-6; D remains unclear. Trimming stripped 4 bases from V and 0 bases from J, with 7 bases between. The CDR3 runs 14 residues. CDR1 GTSNPN and CDR2 SVGIG come from the germline V gene (reference sequence). For the CDR3, the DNA is TGTGCCTGGACCCCCTACTCTGGGGCCAACGTCCTGACTTTC. Protein sequence: CAWTPYSGANVLTF.

This clonotype was recorded only once. The CDR3 region is CASSLTQELNTEAFF. CDR3 nucleotide sequence: TGCGCCAGCAGCTTGACACAGGAGCTGAACACTGAAGCTTTCTTT. The gene calls are TRBV5-1 and TRBJ1-1; D perhaps matches TRBD1 (5 bases). The germline gives CDR1 SGHRS, CDR2 YFSETQ. This CDR3 region has 15 residues. Trimming took off 1 base at V and 0 bases at J, with 10 bases between the two ends.

The table lists this clonotype with many counts. This CDR3 is CASFRQSNQPQHF. CDR3 coding DNA: TGTGCCAGCTTCCGACAAAGCAATCAGCCCCAGCATTTT. The chain recombines TRBV2 with TRBJ1-5; D uncertain. The germline V and J ends were trimmed by 8 bases and 1 base, with 9 bases remaining between them. The CDR3 covers 13 residues. CDR1 is SNHLY, CDR2 FYNNEI, per germline.

The chain employs TRBV19 and TRBJ2-2; 9 bases match TRBD2. V lost 5 bases to trimming and J lost 2 bases; unmatched junction nucleotides: 3. Germline V gene lookup returns CDR1 LNHDA and CDR2 SQIVND (reference sequence). CDR3 length: 15 residues. The DNA of the CDR3 is TGTGCCAGTAGTTGGACTAGCGATAACACCGGGGAGCTGTTTTTT. Protein sequence: CASSWTSDNTGELFF.